Many counts were recorded for the clone carrying this T cell receptor (beta chain). The source of the sample is a study of regulatory T cells in long-lasting Graves disease. The V end was cut by 5 bases, the J end by 10 bases, with 9 bases between. This CDR3 comprises 11 residues. With iRepertoire HTBI primers and Arm-PCR of CDR3 regions, TCR beta libraries were built. One entry per CDR3 protein results from TCRdb running MiXCR on the multiplex PCR reads. In the table there are hundreds of thousands of distinct CDR3 sequences, roughly 13% of which are singletons. Time point given: newly diagnosed GD, antithyroid drugs for less than 3 months. RNA from PBMCs was the source of the TCR library. These records were also assigned to another study, of T cells in Graves' hyperthyroidism and ophthalmopathy. That work contributes: Using the HTBI primer set, a first-round RT-PCR was run on the TCR CDR3.

V usage is TRBV12-3 or TRBV12-4 and J usage is TRBJ2-1; weak D call: TRBD1 (5 bases). The clonotype comes from a man aged 25 to 45 with Graves disease. Specimen: peripheral blood mononuclear cells (PBMCs), collected at new diagnosis, from a patient treated with antithyroid drugs. DNA for the CDR3: TGTGCCAGCAGTACAGGATGGGAGCAGTTCTTC. Encoded protein: CASSTGWEQFF.